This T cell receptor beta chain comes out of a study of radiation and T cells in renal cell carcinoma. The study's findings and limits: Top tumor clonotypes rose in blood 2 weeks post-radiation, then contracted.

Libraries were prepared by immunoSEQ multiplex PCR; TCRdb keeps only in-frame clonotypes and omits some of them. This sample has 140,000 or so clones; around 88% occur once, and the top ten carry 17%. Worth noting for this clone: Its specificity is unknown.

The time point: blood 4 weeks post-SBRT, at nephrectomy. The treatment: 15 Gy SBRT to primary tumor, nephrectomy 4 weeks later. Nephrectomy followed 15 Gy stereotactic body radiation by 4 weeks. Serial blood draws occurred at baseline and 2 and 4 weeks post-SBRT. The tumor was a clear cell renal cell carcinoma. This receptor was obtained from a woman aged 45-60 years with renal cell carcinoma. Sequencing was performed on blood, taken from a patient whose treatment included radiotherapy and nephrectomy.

The DNA of the CDR3 is TGTGCCAGCAGCGGTGGACAGGGCCAATATAGCAATCAGCCCCAGCATTTT. As protein: CASSGGQGQYSNQPQHF. The chain joins TRBV9 to TRBJ1-5; 8 nucleotides match TRBD1. Germline CDR1 reads SGDLS; CDR2 reads YYNGEE. The CDR3 totals 17 residues. The V and J ends lost 3 bases and 0 bases, in that order; junction bases with no gene match: 8.